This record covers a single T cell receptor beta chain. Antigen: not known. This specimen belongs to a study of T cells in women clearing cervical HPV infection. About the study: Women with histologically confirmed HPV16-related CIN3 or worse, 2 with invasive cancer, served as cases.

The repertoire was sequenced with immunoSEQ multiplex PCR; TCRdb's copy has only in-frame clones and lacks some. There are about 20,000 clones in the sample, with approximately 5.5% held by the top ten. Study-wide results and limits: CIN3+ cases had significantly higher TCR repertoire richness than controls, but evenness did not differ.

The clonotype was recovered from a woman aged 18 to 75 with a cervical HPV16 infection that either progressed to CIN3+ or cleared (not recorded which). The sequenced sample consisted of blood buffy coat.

Incomplete CDR3 DNA: TGTGCCAGCAGCCCAGAGACAGGGTCC. This encodes CASSPETGS. The whole CDR3 sequence is CASSPETGSYTF. The chain uses TRBV7-2 and TRBJ1-2, with 7 bases identical to TRBD1. The read falls 3 residues short of the CDR3 end, and the missing part is taken from the germline J gene. The CDR3 has 12 amino acids. Looked up from germline, CDR1 is SGHTA and CDR2 is FQGNSA.